This T cell receptor (beta chain) came from a study of T cell changes during pregnancy in multiple sclerosis. CDR1 and CDR2 from the germline V gene are SGHRS and YFSETQ. Trimming cost V 0 bases and J 4 bases, with 14 bases left between them. The CDR3 runs 15 residues. Method: immunoSEQ multiplex PCR; TCRdb's copy keeps in-frame clones and lacks some. The sample gives tens of thousands of clones, about 92% of which show up once; approximately 5% is in the top ten. The specimen comprised CD8+ T cells from peripheral blood mononuclear cells, sampled in the third trimester of pregnancy. The chain recombines TRBV5-1 with TRBJ2-7, with D maybe TRBD1 (6 bases). This receptor was taken from a female donor with multiple sclerosis, enrolled in a pregnancy study. In DNA form, the CDR3 reads TGCGCCAGCAGCTTGGATCTGGACAGAGTATACGAGCAGTACTTC. This translates into CASSLDLDRVYEQYF.